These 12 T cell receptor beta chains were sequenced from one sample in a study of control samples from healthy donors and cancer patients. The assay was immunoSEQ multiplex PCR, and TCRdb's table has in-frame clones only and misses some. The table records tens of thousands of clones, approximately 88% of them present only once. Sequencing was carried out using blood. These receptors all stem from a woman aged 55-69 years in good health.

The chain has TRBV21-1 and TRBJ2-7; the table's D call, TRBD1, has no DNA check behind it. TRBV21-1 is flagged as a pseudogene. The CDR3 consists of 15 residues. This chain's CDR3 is CASSKSRWGPNEQYF. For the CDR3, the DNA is TGTGCCAGCAGCAAATCGAGGTGGGGGCCGAACGAGCAGTACTTC.

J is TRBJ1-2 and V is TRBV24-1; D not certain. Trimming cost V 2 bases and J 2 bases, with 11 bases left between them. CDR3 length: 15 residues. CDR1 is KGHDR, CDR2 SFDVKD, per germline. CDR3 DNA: TGTGCCACCAGTGATTCCACGGAAGGGAACTATGGCTACACCTTC. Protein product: CATSDSTEGNYGYTF.

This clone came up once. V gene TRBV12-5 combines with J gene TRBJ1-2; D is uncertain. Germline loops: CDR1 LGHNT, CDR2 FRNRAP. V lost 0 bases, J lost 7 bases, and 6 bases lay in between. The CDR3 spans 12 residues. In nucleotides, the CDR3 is TGTGCTAGTGGTTTGGTACCTGGTGGCTACACCTTC. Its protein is CASGLVPGGYTF.

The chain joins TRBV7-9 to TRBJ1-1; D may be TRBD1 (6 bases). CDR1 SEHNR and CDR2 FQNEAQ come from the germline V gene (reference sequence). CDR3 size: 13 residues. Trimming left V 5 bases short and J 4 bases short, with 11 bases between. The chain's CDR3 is CASSPVRGTEAFF. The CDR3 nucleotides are TGTGCCAGCAGCCCCGTCAGGGGCACTGAAGCTTTCTTT. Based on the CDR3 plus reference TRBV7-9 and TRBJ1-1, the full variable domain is DTGVSQNPRHKITKRGQNVTFRCDPISEHNRLYWYRQTLGQGPEFLTYFQNEAQLEKSRLLSDRFSAERPKGSFSTLEIQRTEQGDSAMYLCASSPVRGTEAFFGQGTRLTVV.

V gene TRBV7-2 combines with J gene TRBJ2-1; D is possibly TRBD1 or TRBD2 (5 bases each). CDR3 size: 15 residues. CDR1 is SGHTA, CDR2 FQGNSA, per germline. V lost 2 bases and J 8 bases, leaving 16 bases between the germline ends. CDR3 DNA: TGTGCCAGCAGCTTACGGGCTGGGCTGGGGGATGAGCAGTTCTTC. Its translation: CASSLRAGLGDEQFF.

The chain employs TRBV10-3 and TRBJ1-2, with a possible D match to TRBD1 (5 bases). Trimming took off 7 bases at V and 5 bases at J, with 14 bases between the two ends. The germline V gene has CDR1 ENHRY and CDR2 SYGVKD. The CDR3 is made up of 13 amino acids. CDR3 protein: CAITDGTGYGYTF. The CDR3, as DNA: TGTGCCATCACCGACGGGACGGGATATGGCTACACCTTC.

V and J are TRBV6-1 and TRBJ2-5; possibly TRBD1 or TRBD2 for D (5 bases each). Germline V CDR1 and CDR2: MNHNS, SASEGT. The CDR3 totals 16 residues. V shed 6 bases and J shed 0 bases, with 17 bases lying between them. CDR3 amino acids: CASSELMGPYQETQYF. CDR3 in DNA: TGTGCCAGCAGCGAACTTATGGGACCCTACCAAGAGACCCAGTACTTC.

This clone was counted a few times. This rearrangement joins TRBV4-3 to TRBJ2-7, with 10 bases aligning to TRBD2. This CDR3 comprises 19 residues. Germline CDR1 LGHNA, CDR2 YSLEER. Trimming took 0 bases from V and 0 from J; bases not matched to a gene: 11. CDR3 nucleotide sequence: TGCGCCAGCAGCCAAGATTGGGGACTAGCGTCTTCGGGCTCCTACGAGCAGTACTTC. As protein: CASSQDWGLASSGSYEQYF.

CDR3 in DNA: TGTGCCAGCAGAACTAGCGCGACGAACACCGGGGAGCTGTTTTTT. Its protein is CASRTSATNTGELFF. The J gene is TRBJ2-2, the V gene TRBV7-2; 7 bases agree with TRBD2. Germline values: CDR1 SGHTA, CDR2 FQGNSA. V lost 6 bases and J lost 0; bases outside the gene matches: 4. This CDR3 is built from 15 residues. Drawing the rest from reference TRBV7-2 and TRBJ2-2, the complete variable domain is GAGVSQSPSNKVTEKGKDVELRCDPISGHTALYWYRQSLGQGLEFLIYFQGNSAPDKSGLPSDRFSAERTGGSVSTLTIQRTQQEDSAVYLCASRTSATNTGELFFGEGSRLTVL.

Written as DNA, the CDR3 is TGTGCCAGCAGTCGACAGGGTTCTAACTATGGCTACACCTTC. Its translation is CASSRQGSNYGYTF. The genes are TRBV6-5 and TRBJ1-2; TRBD1 matches 7 bases. Germline V gives CDR1 MNHEY, CDR2 SVGAGI. There are 14 residues in the CDR3. Trimming took 5 bases from V and 0 from J; bases not matched to a gene: 3.

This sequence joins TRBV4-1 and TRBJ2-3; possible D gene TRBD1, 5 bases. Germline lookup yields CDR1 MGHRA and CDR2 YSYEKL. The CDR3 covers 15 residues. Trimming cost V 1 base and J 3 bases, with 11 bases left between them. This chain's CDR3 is CASSQAREGTDTQYF. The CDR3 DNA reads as TGCGCCAGCAGCCAAGCCAGGGAAGGAACAGATACGCAGTATTTT.

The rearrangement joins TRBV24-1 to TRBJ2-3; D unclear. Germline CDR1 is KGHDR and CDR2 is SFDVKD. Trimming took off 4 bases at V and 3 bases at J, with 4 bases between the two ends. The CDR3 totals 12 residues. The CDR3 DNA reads TGTGCCACCAGTGACTGGACAGATACGCAGTATTTT. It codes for CATSDWTDTQYF.